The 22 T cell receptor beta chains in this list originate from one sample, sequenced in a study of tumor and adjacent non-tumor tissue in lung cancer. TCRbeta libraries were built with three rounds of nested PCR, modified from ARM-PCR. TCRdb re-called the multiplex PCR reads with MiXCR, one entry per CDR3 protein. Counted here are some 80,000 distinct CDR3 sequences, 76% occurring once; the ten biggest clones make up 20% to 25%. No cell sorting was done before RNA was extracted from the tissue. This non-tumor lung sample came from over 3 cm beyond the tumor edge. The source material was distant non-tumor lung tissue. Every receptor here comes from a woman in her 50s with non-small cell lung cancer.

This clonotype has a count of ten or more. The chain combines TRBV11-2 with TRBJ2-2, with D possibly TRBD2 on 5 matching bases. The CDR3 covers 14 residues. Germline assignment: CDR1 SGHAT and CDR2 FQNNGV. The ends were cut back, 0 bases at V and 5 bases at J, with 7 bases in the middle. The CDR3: CASSLEPGTGELFF. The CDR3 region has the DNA TGTGCCAGCAGCTTAGAACCGGGAACCGGGGAGCTGTTTTTT. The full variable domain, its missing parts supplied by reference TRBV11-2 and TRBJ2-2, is EAGVAQSPRYKIIEKRQSVAFWCNPISGHATLYWYQQILGQGPKLLIQFQNNGVVDDSQLPKDRFSAERLKGVDSTLKIQPAKLEDSAVYLCASSLEPGTGELFFGEGSRLTVL.

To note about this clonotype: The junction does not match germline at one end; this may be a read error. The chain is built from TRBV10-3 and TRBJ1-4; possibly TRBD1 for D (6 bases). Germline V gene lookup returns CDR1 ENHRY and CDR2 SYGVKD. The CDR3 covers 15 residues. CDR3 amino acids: CAISEGDTVGGKLFF. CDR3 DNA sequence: TGTGCCATCAGTGAGGGGGACACCGTGGGGGGGAAACTATTTTTT.

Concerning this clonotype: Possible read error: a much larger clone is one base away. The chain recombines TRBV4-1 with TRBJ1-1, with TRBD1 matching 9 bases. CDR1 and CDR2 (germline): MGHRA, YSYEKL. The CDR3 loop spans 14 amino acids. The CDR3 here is CASSQLTGGTEALF. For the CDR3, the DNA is TGCGCCAGCAGCCAACTGACAGGGGGGACTGAAGCTCTCTTT.

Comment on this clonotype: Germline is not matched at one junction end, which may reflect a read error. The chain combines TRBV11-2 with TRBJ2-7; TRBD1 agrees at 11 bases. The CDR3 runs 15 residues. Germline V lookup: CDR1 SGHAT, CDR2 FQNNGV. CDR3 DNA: TGTGCCAGCAGCACCGGGACAGGGGGTACCTACAAGCAGTACTTC. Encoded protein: CASSTGTGGTYKQYF.

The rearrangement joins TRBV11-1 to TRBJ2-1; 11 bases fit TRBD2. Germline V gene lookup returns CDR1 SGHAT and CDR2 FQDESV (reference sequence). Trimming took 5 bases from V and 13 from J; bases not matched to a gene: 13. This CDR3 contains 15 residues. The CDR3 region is CASSPGTSGDYQQFF. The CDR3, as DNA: TGTGCCAGCAGCCCCGGGACTAGCGGCGACTATCAACAGTTCTTC.

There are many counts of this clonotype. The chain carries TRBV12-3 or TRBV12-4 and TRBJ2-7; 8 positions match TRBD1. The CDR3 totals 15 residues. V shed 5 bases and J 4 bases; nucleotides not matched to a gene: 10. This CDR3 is CASSPGQGGSYEQYF. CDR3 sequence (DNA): TGTGCCAGCAGTCCCGGACAGGGCGGATCTTACGAGCAGTACTTC.

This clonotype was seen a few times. In nucleotides, the CDR3 is TGCAGTGTTCCGTCGGGGGGCTCCCTCTCTGGGGCCAACGTCCTGACTTTC. Amino acids: CSVPSGGSLSGANVLTF. The chain uses TRBV20-1 and TRBJ2-6; a weak D match, TRBD2 (7 bases). Between the trimmed V and J ends, which lost 7 bases and 0 bases, there was a span of 19 bases. Germline V lookup: CDR1 DFQATT, CDR2 SNEGSKA (reference sequence). The CDR3 extends over 17 amino acids.

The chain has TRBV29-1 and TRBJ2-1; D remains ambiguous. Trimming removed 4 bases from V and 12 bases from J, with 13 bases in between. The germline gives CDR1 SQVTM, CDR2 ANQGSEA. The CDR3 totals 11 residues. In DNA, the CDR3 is TGCAGCGTTGGCAACCCAGATGTGCAGTTCTTC. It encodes CSVGNPDVQFF.

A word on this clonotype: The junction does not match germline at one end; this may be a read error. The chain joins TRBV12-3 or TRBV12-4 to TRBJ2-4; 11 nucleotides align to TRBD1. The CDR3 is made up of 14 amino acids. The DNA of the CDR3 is TGTGCCATCAGGGGACAGGGGGGCAAAAGCATTCAGTACTTC. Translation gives CAIRGQGGKSIQYF.

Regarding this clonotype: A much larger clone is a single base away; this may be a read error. The CDR3 region is CATGTRTYEQYF. The CDR3 coding sequence is TGTGCCACCGGGACAAGGACCTACGAGCAGTACTTC. The gene calls are TRBV11-2 and TRBJ2-7; a possible D gene is TRBD1 (6 bases). Trimming pared 10 bases from V and 2 bases from J, leaving 12 bases between. The CDR3 extends over 12 amino acids. Germline lookup yields CDR1 SGHAT and CDR2 FQNNGV.

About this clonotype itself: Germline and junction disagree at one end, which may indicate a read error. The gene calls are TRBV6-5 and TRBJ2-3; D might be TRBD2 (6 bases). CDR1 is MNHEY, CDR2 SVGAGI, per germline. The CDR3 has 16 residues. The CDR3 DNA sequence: TGTGCCAGCAGTCATTATCGGGGGACGAGCACAGATACGCACAATTTT. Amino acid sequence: CASSHYRGTSTDTHNF.

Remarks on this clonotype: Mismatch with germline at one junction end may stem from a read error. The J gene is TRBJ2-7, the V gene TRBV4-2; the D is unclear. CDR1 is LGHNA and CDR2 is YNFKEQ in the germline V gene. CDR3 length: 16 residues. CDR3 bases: TGCGCCAGCAGCCATGCAATAGAGGCGGTCCCCCACGAGCAGTACTTC. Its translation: CASSHAIEAVPHEQYF.

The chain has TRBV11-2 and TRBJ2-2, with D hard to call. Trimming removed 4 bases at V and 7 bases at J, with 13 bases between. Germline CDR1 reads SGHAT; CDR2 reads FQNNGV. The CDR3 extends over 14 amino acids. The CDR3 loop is CASSSIEFNGELFF. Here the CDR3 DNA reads TGTGCCAGCAGCTCTATAGAGTTTAACGGGGAGCTGTTTTTT.

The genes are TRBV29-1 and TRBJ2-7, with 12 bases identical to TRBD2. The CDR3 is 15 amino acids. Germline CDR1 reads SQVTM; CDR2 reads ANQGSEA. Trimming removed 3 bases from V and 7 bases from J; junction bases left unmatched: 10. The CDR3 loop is CSVDKTSGSLHEQYF. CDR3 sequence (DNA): TGCAGCGTTGACAAGACTAGCGGGAGTCTACATGAGCAGTACTTC.

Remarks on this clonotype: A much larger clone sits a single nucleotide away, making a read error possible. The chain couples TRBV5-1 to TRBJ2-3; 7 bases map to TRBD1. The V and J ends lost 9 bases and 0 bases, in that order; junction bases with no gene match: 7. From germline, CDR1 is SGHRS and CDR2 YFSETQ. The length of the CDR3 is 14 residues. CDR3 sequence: CAIKRDSSTDTQYF. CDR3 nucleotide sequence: TGCGCCATCAAACGGGACAGTAGCACAGATACGCAGTATTTT.

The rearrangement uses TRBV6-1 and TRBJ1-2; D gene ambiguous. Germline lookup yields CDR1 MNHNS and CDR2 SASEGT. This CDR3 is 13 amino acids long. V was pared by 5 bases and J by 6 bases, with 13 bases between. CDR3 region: CASSLTVDHGYTF. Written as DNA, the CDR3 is TGTGCCAGCAGTCTAACAGTGGACCATGGCTACACCTTC.

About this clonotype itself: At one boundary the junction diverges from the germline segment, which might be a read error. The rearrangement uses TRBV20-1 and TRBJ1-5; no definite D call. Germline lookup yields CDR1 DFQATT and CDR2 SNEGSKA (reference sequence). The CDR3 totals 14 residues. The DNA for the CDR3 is TGCAATGCTAGTTCCAGTGACCGCAATCAGCCCCAGCATTTT. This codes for CNASSSDRNQPQHF.

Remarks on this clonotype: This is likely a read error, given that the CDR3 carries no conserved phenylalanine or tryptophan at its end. CDR3 in amino acids: CASSYAVEDRYTL. CDR3 nucleotides: TGTGCCAGCAGTTACGCAGTCGAGGATCGCTACACCTTA. V usage is TRBV6-6 and J usage is TRBJ1-2; D is ambiguous. The CDR3 spans 13 residues. Deletions cut 2 bases from V and 9 bases from J, with 13 bases between. Germline V gene data show CDR1 as MNHNY and CDR2 as SVGAGI (reference sequence).

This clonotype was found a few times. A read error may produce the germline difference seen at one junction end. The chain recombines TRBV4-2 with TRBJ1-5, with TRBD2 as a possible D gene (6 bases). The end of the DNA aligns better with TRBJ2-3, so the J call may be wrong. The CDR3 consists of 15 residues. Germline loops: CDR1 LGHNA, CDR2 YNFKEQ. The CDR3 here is CASNQDLTSNRPQYF. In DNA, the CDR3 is TGTGCCAGCAACCAAGACCTCACTAGCAATCGGCCCCAGTATTTT.

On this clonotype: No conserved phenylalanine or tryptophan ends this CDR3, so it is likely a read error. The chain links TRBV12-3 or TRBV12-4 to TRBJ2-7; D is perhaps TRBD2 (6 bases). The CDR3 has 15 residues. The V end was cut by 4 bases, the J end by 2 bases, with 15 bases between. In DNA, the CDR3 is TGTGCCAGCAGTTCCCCACAGGAGGGGCCCTACGAGCAGTACTTG. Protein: CASSSPQEGPYEQYL.

The DNA for the CDR3 is TGTGCCAGCAGCTTACGGGTTACTAGCAGGAGGGCAGGTGAACAGTTCTTC. It specifies CASSLRVTSRRAGEQFF. The genes are TRBV11-2 and TRBJ2-1; tentatively, D is TRBD2 (6 bases). CDR1 SGHAT and CDR2 FQNNGV come from the germline V gene. The CDR3 runs 17 residues. V was clipped by 2 bases and J by 13 bases, with 27 bases between them.

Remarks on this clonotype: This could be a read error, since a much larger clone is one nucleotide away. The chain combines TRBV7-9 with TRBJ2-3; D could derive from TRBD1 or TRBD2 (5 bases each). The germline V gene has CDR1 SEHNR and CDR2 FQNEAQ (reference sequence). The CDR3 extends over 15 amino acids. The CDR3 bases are TGTGCCGGCAGCTTCGGGGCCTCCGGTACAGATACGCAGTATTTT. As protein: CAGSFGASGTDTQYF.